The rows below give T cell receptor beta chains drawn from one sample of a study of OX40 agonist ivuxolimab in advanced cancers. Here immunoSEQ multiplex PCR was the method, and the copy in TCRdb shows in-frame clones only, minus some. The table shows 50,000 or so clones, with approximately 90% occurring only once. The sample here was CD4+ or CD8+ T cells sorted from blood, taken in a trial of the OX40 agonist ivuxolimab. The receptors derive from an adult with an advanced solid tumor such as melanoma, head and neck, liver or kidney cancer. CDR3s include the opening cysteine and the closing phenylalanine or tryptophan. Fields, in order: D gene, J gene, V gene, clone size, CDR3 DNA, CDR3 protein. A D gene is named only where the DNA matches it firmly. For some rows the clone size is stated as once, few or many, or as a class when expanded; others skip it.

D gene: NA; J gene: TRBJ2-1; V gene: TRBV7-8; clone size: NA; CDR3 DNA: TGTGCCAGCAGCTTAGCGCCCCGCTCCTACAATGAGCAGTTCTTC; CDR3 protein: CASSLAPRSYNEQFF
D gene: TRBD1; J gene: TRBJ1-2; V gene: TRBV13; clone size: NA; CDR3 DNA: TGTGCCAGCAGCTTAGGGACAGGGAACTATGGCTACACCTTC; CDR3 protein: CASSLGTGNYGYTF
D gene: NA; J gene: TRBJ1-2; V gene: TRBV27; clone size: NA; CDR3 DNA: TGTGCCAGCAGTTTAACTTTTAACTATGGCTACACCTTC; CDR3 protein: CASSLTFNYGYTF
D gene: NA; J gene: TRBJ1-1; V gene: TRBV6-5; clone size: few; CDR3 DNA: TGTGCCAGCAGGTCCGACAGGGAAGCTTTCTTT; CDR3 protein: CASRSDREAFF
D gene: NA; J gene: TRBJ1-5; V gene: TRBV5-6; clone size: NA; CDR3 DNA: TGTGCCAGCAGCTTGTGGGGAGGGAATCAGCCCCAGCATTTT; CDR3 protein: CASSLWGGNQPQHF
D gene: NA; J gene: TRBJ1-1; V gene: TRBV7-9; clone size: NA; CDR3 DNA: TGTGCCAGCAGTCCAGTCGGGGAGTACGCTGAAGCTTTCTTT; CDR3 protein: CASSPVGEYAEAFF
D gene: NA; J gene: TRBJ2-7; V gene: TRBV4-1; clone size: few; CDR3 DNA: TGCGCCAGCAGCCAAGCCGGACTCAGCTCCTACGAGCAGTACTTC; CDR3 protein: CASSQAGLSSYEQYF
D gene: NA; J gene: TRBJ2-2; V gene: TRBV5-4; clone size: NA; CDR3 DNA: TGTGCCAGCAGCCTGGAGGGGGAGCTGTTTTTT; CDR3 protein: CASSLEGELFF
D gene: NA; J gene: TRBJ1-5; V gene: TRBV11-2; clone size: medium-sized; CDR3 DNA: TGTGCCAGCAGCTTAGTTCCTACAGCAGATCAGCCCCAGCATTTT; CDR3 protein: CASSLVPTADQPQHF
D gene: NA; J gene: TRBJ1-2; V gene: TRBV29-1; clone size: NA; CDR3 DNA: TGCAGCGTTCCGGGGCTAGAGCTCTTC; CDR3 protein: CSVPGLELF
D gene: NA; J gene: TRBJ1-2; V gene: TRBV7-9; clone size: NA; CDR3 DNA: TGTGCCAGCAGCCCAGACCAGGGGCCGCGTGATTATGGCTACACCTTC; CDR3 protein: CASSPDQGPRDYGYTF
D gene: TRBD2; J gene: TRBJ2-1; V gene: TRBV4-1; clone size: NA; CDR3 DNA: TGCGCCAGCAGAGCGGGAGGGCCGAGGGGGACGCACAATGAGCAGTTCTTC; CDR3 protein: CASRAGGPRGTHNEQFF
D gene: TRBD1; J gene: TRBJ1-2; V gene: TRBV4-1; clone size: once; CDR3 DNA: TGCGCCAGCAGCGAGGTGACAGGGGGCAATGGCTACACCTTC; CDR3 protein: CASSEVTGGNGYTF
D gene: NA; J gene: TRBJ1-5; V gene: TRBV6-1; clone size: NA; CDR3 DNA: TGTGCCAGCAGTGAAGGTGATTATAGCAATCAGCCCCAGCATTTT; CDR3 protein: CASSEGDYSNQPQHF